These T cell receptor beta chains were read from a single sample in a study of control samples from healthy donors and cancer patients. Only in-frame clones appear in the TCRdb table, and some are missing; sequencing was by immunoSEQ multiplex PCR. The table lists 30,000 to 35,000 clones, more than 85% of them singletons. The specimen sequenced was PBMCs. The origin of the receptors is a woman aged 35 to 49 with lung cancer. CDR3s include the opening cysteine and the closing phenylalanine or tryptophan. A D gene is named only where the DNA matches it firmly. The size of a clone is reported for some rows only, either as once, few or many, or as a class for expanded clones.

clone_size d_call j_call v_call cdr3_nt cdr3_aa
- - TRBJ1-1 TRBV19 TGTGCCAGTAGTCGCTTCTCGGGGGACACCCCCTTGAACACTGAAGCTTTCTTT CASSRFSGDTPLNTEAFF
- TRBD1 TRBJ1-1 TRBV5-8 TGTGCCAGCAGCTTGTGGCGCGGACAGGGTCTACCTCAGAACACTGAAGCTTTCTTT CASSLWRGQGLPQNTEAFF
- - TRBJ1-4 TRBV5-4 TGTGCCAGCAGCTTGGAATCAGGGTCTAATGAAAAACTGTTTTTT CASSLESGSNEKLFF
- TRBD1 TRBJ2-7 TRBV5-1 TGCGCCAGCAGCCCCACCGGGACAGGGATCTACGAGCAGTACTTC CASSPTGTGIYEQYF
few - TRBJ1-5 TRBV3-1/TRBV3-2 TGTGCCAGCAGCGCTGACTGGGATAGCAATCAGCCCCAGCATTTT CASSADWDSNQPQHF
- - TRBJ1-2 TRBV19 TGTGCCAGTAGCGGAGTTCCTAACTATGGCTACACCTTC CASSGVPNYGYTF
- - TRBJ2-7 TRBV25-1 TGTGCCAGCAGTGAAACCCACGAGCAGTACTTC CASSETHEQYF
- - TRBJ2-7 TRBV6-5 TGTGCCAGCAGCCTACCTCCCGGCTACGAGCAGTACTTC CASSLPPGYEQYF
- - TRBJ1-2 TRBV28 TGTGCCAGCAGGGACTATGGCTACACCTTC CASRDYGYTF
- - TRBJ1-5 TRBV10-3 TGTGCCACCACCAGCGATGGCAATCAGCCCCAGCATTTT CATTSDGNQPQHF
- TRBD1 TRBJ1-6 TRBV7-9 TGTGCCAGCAGCTTAGTTGGGGGACAGGGTACCCTCCACTTT CASSLVGGQGTLHF
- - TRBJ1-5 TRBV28 TGTGCCAGCAGTTTAACGGGCAGGGAGGCTCAGCCCCAGCATTTT CASSLTGREAQPQHF
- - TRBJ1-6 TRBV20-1 TGCAGTGCTAGTCACGGAGTGGCTAATTATTCACCCCTCCACTTT CSASHGVANYSPLHF
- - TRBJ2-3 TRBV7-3 TGTGCCAGCAGCTTAATGGGCAGGACCACAGATACGCAGTATTTT CASSLMGRTTDTQYF
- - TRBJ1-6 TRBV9 TGTGCCAGCAGCGAGCGGTCCCGCGCCACCTATAATTCACCCCTCCACTTT CASSERSRATYNSPLHF
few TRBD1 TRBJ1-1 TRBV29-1 TGCAGCGTCCGGGACAGCATGAACACTGAAGCTTTCTTT CSVRDSMNTEAFF
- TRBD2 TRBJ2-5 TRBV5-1 TGCGCCAGCAGCTTGGGACTAGCGGGGAAACAAGAGACCCAGTACTTC CASSLGLAGKQETQYF
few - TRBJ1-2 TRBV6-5 TGTGCCAGCAGGAAGACCCTCGACGACTATGGCTACACCTTC CASRKTLDDYGYTF
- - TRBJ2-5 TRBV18 TGTGCCAGCTCACCTACCGGGGGTCAGGGAGAGACCCAGTACTTC CASSPTGGQGETQYF
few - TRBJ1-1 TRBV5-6 TGTGCCAGCAGCGCATGGAGGCGGATGAACACTGAAGCTTTCTTT CASSAWRRMNTEAFF
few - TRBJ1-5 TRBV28 TGTGCCAGCTGGGGGGACGAAGGGGCTGGGAATCAGCCCCAGCATTTT CASWGDEGAGNQPQHF
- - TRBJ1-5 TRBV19 TGTGCCAGTAGTATCTCGAACGGTGGGATGAATCAGCCCCAGCATTTT CASSISNGGMNQPQHF
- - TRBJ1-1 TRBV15 TGTGCCACCAGCAGAGATCGCGGGGGGTCCACTGAAGCTTTCTTT CATSRDRGGSTEAFF
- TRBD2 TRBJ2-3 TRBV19 TGTGCCAGTAGACTCGGACTAGCGGGGCCCGGCGGGGGAGATACGCAGTATTTT CASRLGLAGPGGGDTQYF
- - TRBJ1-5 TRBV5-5 TGTGCCAGCAGCTTACTAGGGTATGGCAATCAGCCCCAGCATTTT CASSLLGYGNQPQHF
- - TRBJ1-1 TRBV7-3 TGTGCCAGCACCAGGGGCGGGGAATCCACTGAAGCTTTCTTT CASTRGGESTEAFF
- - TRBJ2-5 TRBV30 TGTGCCTGGAGTGTAGGGGCCTCCGAGGAGGGAGAGACCCAGTACTTC CAWSVGASEEGETQYF
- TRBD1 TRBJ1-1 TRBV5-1 TGCGCCAGCAGCACCCGGGACAGGGGGCCTTTTGATACTGAAGCTTTCTTT CASSTRDRGPFDTEAFF
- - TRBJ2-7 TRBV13 TGTGCCAGCAGCTCAACGACTGATTACGAGCAGTACTTC CASSSTTDYEQYF
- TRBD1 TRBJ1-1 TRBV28 TGTGCCAGCAGCCAGGACAGGAGCACTGAAGCTTTCTTT CASSQDRSTEAFF
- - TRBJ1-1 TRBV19 TGTGCCAGTAGCCCCGGGCCAGGGATCTATATCGCTGAAGCTTTCTTT CASSPGPGIYIAEAFF
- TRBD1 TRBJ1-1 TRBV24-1 TGTGCCACACGACAGGGGGCTTATACTGAAGCTTTCTTT CATRQGAYTEAFF
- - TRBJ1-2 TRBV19 TGTGCCAGTAGTCAACAAACCTCCACGAGGGGTTGGGACTATGGCTACACCTTC CASSQQTSTRGWDYGYTF
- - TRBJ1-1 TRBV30 TGTGCCTGGAGTGTACGGGGAGGGCCGGGGACTGAAGCTTTCTTT CAWSVRGGPGTEAFF
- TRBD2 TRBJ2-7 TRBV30 TGTGCCTGGACGAGAGCGGGGGGTTTCTACGAGCAGTACTTC CAWTRAGGFYEQYF
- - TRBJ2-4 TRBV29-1 TGCAGCGCCTACCTGGTCCTAAACATTCAGTACTTC CSAYLVLNIQYF
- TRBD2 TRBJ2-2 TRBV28 TGTGCCAGCAGTGATATAGCGGGGTTCCGAGCCACCGGGGAGCTGTTTTTT CASSDIAGFRATGELFF
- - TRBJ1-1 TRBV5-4 TGTGCCAGCAGCCGCGGAGGGGGAAGGGGAAACACTGAAGCTTTCTTT CASSRGGGRGNTEAFF
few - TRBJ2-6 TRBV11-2 TGTGCCAGCAGCTTAGGCGTAGCGGCCGGGGCCAACGTCCTGACTTTC CASSLGVAAGANVLTF
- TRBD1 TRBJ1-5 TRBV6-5 TGTGCCAGCAGTCCTCAGACAGGGCCCAATCAGCCCCAGCATTTT CASSPQTGPNQPQHF
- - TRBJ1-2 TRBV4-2 TGTGCCAGCAGGCCCGGGGCAGAATACTATGGCTACACCTTC CASRPGAEYYGYTF
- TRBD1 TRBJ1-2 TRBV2 TGTGCCAGCAGTGAAGGTCAGGGGGCCGACCGCTACACCTTC CASSEGQGADRYTF
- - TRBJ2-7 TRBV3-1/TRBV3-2 TGTGCCAGCAGCCAAGGACAGAGCTACGAGCAGTACTTC CASSQGQSYEQYF
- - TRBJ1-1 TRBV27 TGTGCCAGCAGCCTGGGCACTGAAGCTTTCTTT CASSLGTEAFF
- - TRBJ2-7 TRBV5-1 TGCGCCAGCAGCGGGGGTTCCTACGAGCAGTACTTC CASSGGSYEQYF
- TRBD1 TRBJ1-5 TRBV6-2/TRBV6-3 TGTGCCAGCAGTTCTTCCGGACAGGGGCGTCAGCCCCAGCATTTT CASSSSGQGRQPQHF
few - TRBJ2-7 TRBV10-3 TGTGCCATCAGTGCCCACAGGGAAGCCTACGAGCAGTACTTC CAISAHREAYEQYF
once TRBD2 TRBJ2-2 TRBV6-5 TGTGCCAGCAGTCTAGCGGGGCAGGGCACCGGGGAGCTGTTTTTT CASSLAGQGTGELFF
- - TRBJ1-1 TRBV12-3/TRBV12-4 TGTGCCGCGTCGAGAGATACAAACACTGAAGCTTTCTTT CAASRDTNTEAFF
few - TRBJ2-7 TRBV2 TGTGCCAGCAGTGAAACCAGGGTGATGTCCTACGAGCAGTACTTC CASSETRVMSYEQYF
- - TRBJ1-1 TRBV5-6 TGTGCCAGCAGCTTAGGTGGGAACACTGAAGCTTTCTTT CASSLGGNTEAFF
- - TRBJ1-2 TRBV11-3 TGTGCCAGCAGCTTATTTTCGAATGCTAACTATGGCTACACCTTC CASSLFSNANYGYTF
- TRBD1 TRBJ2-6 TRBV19 TGTGCCAGTAGCCTGACAGGGCGTAGCTCTGGGGCCAACGTCCTGACTTTC CASSLTGRSSGANVLTF
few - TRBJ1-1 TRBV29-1 TGCAGCGTTGGGGTAACGCAGAACACTGAAGCTTTCTTT CSVGVTQNTEAFF
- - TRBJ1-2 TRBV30 TGTGCCTGGAGTCTCACAGGGGGCTACACCTTC CAWSLTGGYTF
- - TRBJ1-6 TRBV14 TGTGCCAGCAGCCCTGGGCGAGGTAATTCACCCCTCCACTTT CASSPGRGNSPLHF
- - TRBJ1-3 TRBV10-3 TGTGCCATCAGTGATGGCGACAGCTCTGGAAACACCATATATTTT CAISDGDSSGNTIYF